A single sample is the source of the 18 T cell receptor beta chains below, sequenced in a study of blood T cell repertoires in COVID-19. Sequencing used immunoSEQ multiplex PCR; TCRdb keeps in-frame clones, though not all of them. Here the sample spans 50,000 to 80,000 clones, nearly 90% being singletons. Sequenced input: peripheral blood. The origin of the receptors is a man in his sixties with acute or convalescent COVID-19.

The rearrangement uses TRBV7-6 and TRBJ1-5; no clear D gene. CDR1 and CDR2 (germline): SGHVS, FNYEAQ. The germline V and J ends were trimmed by 2 bases and 5 bases, with 7 bases remaining between them. The CDR3 extends over 13 amino acids. DNA for the CDR3: TGTGCCAGCAGCTTAAACAGCTATCAGCCCCAGCATTTT. Protein: CASSLNSYQPQHF.

This clone appeared a few times. The V call is TRBV9, the J call TRBJ1-6, with TRBD1 matching 11 bases. V lost 0 bases and J lost 7; bases outside the gene matches: 0. CDR1 is SGDLS, CDR2 YYNGEE, per germline. The CDR3 is 15 amino acids. This chain's CDR3 is CASSVGDRGNSPLHF. CDR3 sequence (DNA): TGTGCCAGCAGCGTAGGGGACAGGGGGAATTCACCCCTCCACTTT.

The V and J genes are TRBV7-2 and TRBJ1-6; 9 bases fit TRBD1. The CDR3 length is 17 residues. Germline V gives CDR1 SGHTA, CDR2 FQGNSA. Trimming took 0 bases from V and 7 from J; bases not matched to a gene: 7. The CDR3 bases are TGTGCCAGCAGCTTAGCATTCGGACAGGGGAGAAATTCACCCCTCCACTTT. It codes for CASSLAFGQGRNSPLHF.

The chain is built from TRBV3-1 (or the pseudogene TRBV3-2) and TRBJ1-6; D not certain. This CDR3 is 16 amino acids long. V was cut by 5 bases and J by 9 bases, with 20 bases left in between. Germline CDR1 and CDR2: LGHDT and YNNKEL (reference sequence). CDR3 nucleotide sequence: TGTGCCAGCAGCTACGACACCCACCGAGTCCCTTCACCCCTCCACTTT. It encodes CASSYDTHRVPSPLHF.

This chain uses TRBV7-9 with TRBJ1-2; possibly TRBD1 for D (6 bases). Trimming shortened V by 1 base and J by 8 bases, and 11 bases separated the two germline ends. The CDR3 has 13 residues. Germline-derived CDR1 and CDR2 are SEHNR and FQNEAQ (reference sequence). The CDR3 sequence: CASSLVQGDGYTF. The CDR3 DNA reads as TGTGCCAGCAGCTTAGTACAGGGCGACGGCTACACCTTC.

DNA of the CDR3: TGTGCCAGCTCACTCGGAAGGGGTACTGAAGCTTTCTTT. Translating gives CASSLGRGTEAFF. The rearrangement links TRBV18 to TRBJ1-1; tentatively, D is TRBD1 (5 bases). V gave up 4 bases and J gave up 5 bases, with 11 bases separating them. The CDR3 runs to 13 residues. Germline V gene data show CDR1 as KGHSH and CDR2 as LQKENI.

The chain combines TRBV2 with TRBJ2-7; D remains unclear. Germline CDR1 and CDR2: SNHLY and FYNNEI. CDR3 size: 14 residues. Between the trimmed V and J ends, which lost 1 base and 2 bases, there was a span of 9 bases. Written as DNA, the CDR3 is TGTGCCAGCAGTGAAGGCAGGCCGGCCTACGAGCAGTACTTC. Protein product: CASSEGRPAYEQYF.

This sequence joins TRBV19 and TRBJ1-2, with no clear D. CDR1 LNHDA and CDR2 SQIVND come from the germline V gene (reference sequence). The CDR3 is 13 amino acids. Trimming removed 5 bases from V and 5 bases from J, with 12 bases in between. The CDR3: CASSPQPRYGYTF. CDR3 DNA sequence: TGTGCCAGTAGTCCACAGCCGCGTTATGGCTACACCTTC.

This chain uses TRBV7-2 with TRBJ1-6; D may be TRBD1 (5 bases). V lost 1 base and J 8 bases, leaving 18 bases between the germline ends. CDR1 is SGHTA and CDR2 is FQGNSA in the germline V gene. The CDR3 has 17 residues. The CDR3 nucleotides are TGTGCCAGCAGCTTAGTTAGGCAGGGCGCCGGGCATTCACCCCTCCACTTT. It codes for CASSLVRQGAGHSPLHF.

The chain combines TRBV10-2 with TRBJ2-3, with 9 bases identical to TRBD2. This CDR3 is 14 amino acids long. Trimming cost V 8 bases and J 7 bases; bases outside gene matches: 10. CDR1 is WSHSY, CDR2 SAAADI, per germline. The CDR3 DNA follows: TGCGCCAGCGAGGAGCGGGGGGTCAGGAATACGCAGTATTTT. Its translation: CASEERGVRNTQYF.

The chain uses TRBV7-3 and TRBJ2-5; D is perhaps TRBD2 (5 bases). The V gene's germline CDR1 is SGHTA and CDR2 FQGTGA. The CDR3 is made up of 16 amino acids. Trimming stripped 1 base from V and 4 bases from J, with 16 bases between. In DNA form, the CDR3 reads TGTGCCAGCAGCTTAAAATGGGCCGGCGCGGGAGAGACCCAGTACTTC. It translates to CASSLKWAGAGETQYF.

V gene TRBV7-2 combines with J gene TRBJ2-5, with TRBD2 as a possible D gene (5 bases). The CDR3 is 13 residues long. The ends were cut back, 6 bases at V and 4 bases at J, with 12 bases in the middle. Germline CDR1 is SGHTA and CDR2 is FQGNSA. The CDR3, as DNA: TGTGCCAGCAGTTCAAGGACTGGAGAGACCCAGTACTTC. Protein sequence: CASSSRTGETQYF.

The chain uses TRBV5-1 and TRBJ2-2; 7 nucleotides align to TRBD1. The V gene's germline CDR1 is SGHRS and CDR2 YFSETQ. Trimming at V came to 4 bases and at J to 6 bases, leaving 3 bases not matched to a gene. This CDR3 is built from 13 residues. The CDR3 here is CASSATGAGELFF. CDR3 DNA: TGCGCCAGCAGCGCCACAGGGGCCGGGGAGCTGTTTTTT.

V gene TRBV7-8 combines with J gene TRBJ1-5; D perhaps matches TRBD1 (6 bases). Germline V gene data show CDR1 as SGHVS and CDR2 as FQNEAQ. Trimming took 6 bases from V and 3 from J, leaving 12 bases between them. The CDR3 spans 14 residues. The CDR3, as DNA: TGTGCCAGCAGGGCGGACAGCATCAATCAGCCCCAGCATTTT. Amino acid sequence: CASRADSINQPQHF.

J is TRBJ1-3 and V is TRBV7-8, with D unresolved. The V and J ends lost 2 bases and 0 bases respectively, with 2 bases between them. The CDR3 is 13 amino acids. Germline CDR1 SGHVS, CDR2 FQNEAQ. The CDR3 loop reads CASSLYSGNTIYF. The DNA for the CDR3 is TGTGCCAGCAGCTTATACTCTGGAAACACCATATATTTT.

The chain couples TRBV10-1 to TRBJ2-7; 10 bases are shared with TRBD1. The CDR3 sequence is 15 residues long. Germline loops: CDR1 WNHNN, CDR2 SYGVQD (reference sequence). Losses at the gene ends were 10 bases for V and 6 bases for J; bases not matched to a gene: 15. CDR3 protein: CAKNPRDRGRCEQYF. CDR3 bases: TGCGCCAAAAACCCCCGGGACAGGGGTCGCTGCGAGCAGTACTTC.

Remarks on this clone: The same CDR3 arises from other DNA sequences in this sample as well. This chain uses TRBV5-1 with TRBJ2-1, with a possible D match to TRBD1 (6 bases). The CDR3 contains 14 residues. Germline values: CDR1 SGHRS, CDR2 YFSETQ. Trimming cost V 4 bases and J 1 base, with 9 bases left between them. The CDR3 DNA is TGCGCCAGCAGCCTTGGACAGTCCTACAATGAGCAGTTCTTC. It codes for CASSLGQSYNEQFF.

This chain connects TRBV5-1 to TRBJ1-2; 9 bases agree with TRBD1. The CDR3 extends over 17 amino acids. J lost 7 bases, V lost 2 bases, and 15 bases had no gene match. Germline CDR1 and CDR2: SGHRS and YFSETQ. The CDR3 protein is CASSFSRDRAYESGYTF. DNA for the CDR3: TGCGCCAGCAGCTTCTCCCGGGACAGGGCTTACGAGTCTGGCTACACCTTC.